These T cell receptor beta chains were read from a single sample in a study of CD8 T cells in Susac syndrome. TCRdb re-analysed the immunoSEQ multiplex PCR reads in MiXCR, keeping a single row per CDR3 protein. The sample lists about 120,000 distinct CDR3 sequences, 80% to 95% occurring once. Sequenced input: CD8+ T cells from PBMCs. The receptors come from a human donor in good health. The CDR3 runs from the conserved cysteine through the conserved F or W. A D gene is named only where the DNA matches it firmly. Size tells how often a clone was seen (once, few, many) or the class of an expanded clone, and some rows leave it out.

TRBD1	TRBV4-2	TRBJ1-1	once	TGTGCCAGCAGCCAGGGTCCAGGGGGGAACACTGAAGCTTTCTTT	CASSQGPGGNTEAFF
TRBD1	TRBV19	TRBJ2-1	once	TGTGCCAGTAGGGGGGACAGAAATGAGCAGTTCTTC	CASRGDRNEQFF
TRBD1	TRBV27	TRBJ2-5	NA	TGTGCCAGCAGTCCCGGATGGTACGGGACAGTTCAAGAGACCCAGTACTTC	CASSPGWYGTVQETQYF
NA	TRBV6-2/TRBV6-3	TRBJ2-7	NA	TGTGCCAGCAGTTATTCGGGGTCCTACGAGCAGTACTTC	CASSYSGSYEQYF
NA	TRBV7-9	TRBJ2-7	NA	TGTGCCAGCAGCTTGGGGAGAACCTACGAGCAGTACTTC	CASSLGRTYEQYF
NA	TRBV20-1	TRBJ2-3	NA	TGCAGTGCTAGAGATAGGAGGGGGGGCACAGATACGCAGTATTTT	CSARDRRGGTDTQYF
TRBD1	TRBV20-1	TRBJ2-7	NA	TGCAGTGCGGAAAAGACAGGGGAACTTGACGAGCAGTACTTC	CSAEKTGELDEQYF
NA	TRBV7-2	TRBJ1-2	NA	TGTGCCAGCAGCGTGAAGGGGGGGTCGTATGGCTACACCTTC	CASSVKGGSYGYTF
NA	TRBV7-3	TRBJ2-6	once	TGTGCCAGCAGCCCAGGCCTAGCGAATCTCGCTGGGGCCAACGTCCTGACTTTC	CASSPGLANLAGANVLTF
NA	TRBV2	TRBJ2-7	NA	TGTGCCAGCAGTGTGGGGGAGCAGTACTTC	CASSVGEQYF
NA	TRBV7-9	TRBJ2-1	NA	TGTGCCAGCAGTCTGACCCCTCTTGAGCAGTTCTTC	CASSLTPLEQFF
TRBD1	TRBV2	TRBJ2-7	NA	TGTGCCAGCAGTGTATCCGGGACAGTTACCTACGAGCAGTACTTC	CASSVSGTVTYEQYF
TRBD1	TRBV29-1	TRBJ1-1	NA	TGCAGCGTCGTACCAGACAGGGGTTACACTGAAGCTTTCTTT	CSVVPDRGYTEAFF
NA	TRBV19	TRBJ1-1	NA	TGTGCCAGTAAATACGGGGTAAACACTGAAGCTTTCTTT	CASKYGVNTEAFF
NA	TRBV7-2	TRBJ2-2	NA	TGTGCCAGCAGCCACTCTAGTACCACCGGGGAGCTGTTTTTT	CASSHSSTTGELFF
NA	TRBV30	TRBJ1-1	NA	TGTGCCTGGAACCAGGACACTGAAGCTTTCTTT	CAWNQDTEAFF
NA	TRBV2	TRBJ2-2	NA	TGTGCCAGCAGTGTTCGGGTCACCGGGGAGCTGTTTTTT	CASSVRVTGELFF
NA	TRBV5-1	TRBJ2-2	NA	TGCGCCAGCAGGGAGGATGACAGGTCCTCGAACACCGGGGAGCTGTTTTTT	CASREDDRSSNTGELFF